The 17 T cell receptor beta chains below were found in one sample sequenced in a study of OX40 agonist ivuxolimab in advanced cancers. The protocol was immunoSEQ multiplex PCR, while the TCRdb copy is restricted to in-frame clones and leaves out a portion. The table lists approximately 50,000 clones, around four fifths of them singletons. The sample was CD4+ or CD8+ T cells sorted from blood, taken in a trial of the OX40 agonist ivuxolimab. These receptors were taken from an adult with an advanced solid tumor such as melanoma, head and neck, liver or kidney cancer.

The table lists this clone with a count of one. Other DNA sequences in the sample encode the same CDR3. The rearrangement uses TRBV18 and TRBJ1-5, with no clear D. Per the germline V gene, CDR1 is KGHSH and CDR2 is LQKENI. The CDR3 has 13 residues. The V end was cut by 3 bases, the J end by 0 bases, with 3 bases between. As DNA, the CDR3 is TGTGCCAGCTCACCGGATAGCAATCAGCCCCAGCATTTT. It yields the protein CASSPDSNQPQHF.

V is TRBV18 and J is TRBJ2-2, with 8 bases matching TRBD1. The CDR3 covers 16 residues. Looked up from germline, CDR1 is KGHSH and CDR2 is LQKENI. J lost 3 bases, V lost 3 bases, and 6 bases had no gene match. CDR3 in amino acids: CASSPQGAGDTGELFF. The CDR3 nucleotides read TGTGCCAGCTCACCCCAGGGGGCCGGGGACACCGGGGAGCTGTTTTTT.

The V and J genes are TRBV5-1 and TRBJ2-7; D uncertain. Per the germline V gene, CDR1 is SGHRS and CDR2 is YFSETQ. The CDR3 consists of 13 residues. Deletions cut 4 bases from V and 3 bases from J, with 11 bases between. CDR3: CASSEDGYYEQYF. CDR3 DNA: TGCGCCAGCAGCGAGGACGGATACTACGAGCAGTACTTC.

This chain links TRBV5-1 with TRBJ2-6, with TRBD1 as a possible D gene (6 bases). The germline V gene has CDR1 SGHRS and CDR2 YFSETQ. The CDR3 runs to 16 residues. Trimming left V 2 bases short and J 4 bases short, with 13 bases between. The CDR3 spells CASSLAPGVGANVLTF. DNA for the CDR3: TGCGCCAGCAGCTTAGCCCCAGGGGTGGGGGCCAACGTCCTGACTTTC.

This chain uses TRBV30 with TRBJ2-2; D unresolved. Trimming shortened V by 0 bases and J by 5 bases, and 7 bases separated the two germline ends. The germline V gene encodes CDR1 GTSNPN and CDR2 SVGIG (reference sequence). This CDR3 spans 13 amino acids. DNA of the CDR3: TGTGCCTGGAGTGTACTGTTGACCGGGGAGCTGTTTTTT. Its translation: CAWSVLLTGELFF.

The V call is TRBV5-4, the J call TRBJ2-7; 7 bases are a match to TRBD1. The ends lost 0 bases at V and 6 bases at J; junction bases unmatched: 3. The length of the CDR3 is 13 residues. From germline, CDR1 is SGHNT and CDR2 YYREEE (reference sequence). DNA for the CDR3: TGTGCCAGCAGCTTGGGGGACAGATCCGAGCAGTACTTC. This encodes CASSLGDRSEQYF.

The gene calls are TRBV6-5 and TRBJ2-1; 8 bases agree with TRBD1. V shed 2 bases and J 5 bases; nucleotides not matched to a gene: 5. CDR3 length: 15 residues. CDR1 and CDR2 (germline): MNHEY, SVGAGI. Written as DNA, the CDR3 is TGTGCCAGCAGTTACCGACAGGGGAGGAACAATGAGCAGTTCTTC. It encodes CASSYRQGRNNEQFF.

V gene TRBV27 combines with J gene TRBJ2-3, with 14 bases identical to TRBD2. Trimming at V came to 5 bases and at J to 7 bases, leaving 5 bases not matched to a gene. Germline CDR1 and CDR2: MNHEY and SMNVEV (reference sequence). This CDR3 comprises 15 residues. CDR3 loop: CASSRTSGGYYTQYF. The CDR3 nucleotides read TGTGCCAGCAGTCGGACTAGCGGGGGGTACTATACGCAGTATTTT.

The chain combines TRBV18 with TRBJ2-6; 9 nucleotides agree with TRBD2. Per the germline V gene, CDR1 is KGHSH and CDR2 is LQKENI. This CDR3 has 17 residues. V dropped 2 bases and J dropped 2; count of bases not matched to a gene: 4. The CDR3 here is CASSPSSGVTGANVLTF. CDR3 DNA: TGTGCCAGCTCACCATCTAGCGGGGTAACTGGGGCCAACGTCCTGACTTTC.

This rearrangement joins TRBV7-2 to TRBJ2-5, with 11 positions matching TRBD2. This CDR3 has 16 residues. Germline V gives CDR1 SGHTA, CDR2 FQGNSA. V was pared by 6 bases and J by 3 bases, with 9 bases of the junction left unmatched. Here the CDR3 reads CASRRNLAGGKETQYF. CDR3 in DNA: TGTGCCAGCAGACGAAATCTAGCGGGGGGAAAAGAGACCCAGTACTTC.

This chain joins TRBV5-1 and TRBJ2-7, with 8 bases lining up with TRBD1. Germline values: CDR1 SGHRS, CDR2 YFSETQ. There are 16 residues in the CDR3. The ends lost 2 bases at V and 1 base at J; junction bases unmatched: 8. The CDR3 spells CASSFGGQVSSYEQYF. CDR3 sequence (DNA): TGCGCCAGCAGCTTTGGGGGACAGGTCTCATCCTACGAGCAGTACTTC. The variable domain in full, completed from reference TRBV5-1 and TRBJ2-7, reads KAGVTQTPRYLIKTRGQQVTLSCSPISGHRSVSWYQQTPGQGLQFLFEYFSETQRNKGNFPGRFSGRQFSNSRSEMNVSTLELGDSALYLCASSFGGQVSSYEQYFGPGTRLTVT.

The J gene is TRBJ1-1, the V gene TRBV7-8; maybe TRBD1 (5 bases). V was pared by 6 bases and J by 0 bases, with 20 bases between. CDR1 and CDR2 (germline): SGHVS, FQNEAQ. CDR3 size: 17 residues. The CDR3 reads CASSAMDSWGVNTEAFF. The CDR3 region has the DNA TGTGCCAGCAGTGCAATGGACTCCTGGGGCGTGAACACTGAAGCTTTCTTT.

This rearrangement joins TRBV5-1 to TRBJ2-1, with D possibly TRBD1 on 5 matching bases. CDR1 is SGHRS and CDR2 is YFSETQ in the germline V gene. The CDR3 covers 14 residues. Trimming stripped 1 base from V and 7 bases from J, with 12 bases between. CDR3 residues: CASSLQGRANEQFF. The CDR3 DNA is TGCGCCAGCAGCTTGCAGGGCAGGGCGAATGAGCAGTTCTTC.

The chain recombines TRBV18 with TRBJ2-2; a possible D gene is TRBD1 (6 bases). The CDR3 is made up of 16 amino acids. V lost 8 bases to trimming and J lost 5 bases, with 21 bases between them. The germline V gene has CDR1 KGHSH and CDR2 LQKENI. The CDR3 DNA sequence: TGTGCCAGCACAAAGGCCAGGGGCCCGAGGACCGGGGAGCTGTTTTTT. Residues: CASTKARGPRTGELFF.

This chain connects TRBV5-1 to TRBJ1-1, with 12 nucleotides matching TRBD1. V dropped 8 bases and J dropped 1; count of bases not matched to a gene: 18. Germline-derived CDR1 and CDR2 are SGHRS and YFSETQ. The CDR3 covers 19 residues. As DNA, the CDR3 is TGCGCCAGTGGTTTGGGGACAGGGGGCTCTTATTCGAAGAACACTGAAGCTTTCTTT. Protein: CASGLGTGGSYSKNTEAFF.

V gene TRBV6-5 combines with J gene TRBJ2-1; D is uncertain. CDR3 length equals 12 residues. V gave up 6 bases and J gave up 6 bases, with 9 bases separating them. Germline V CDR1 and CDR2: MNHEY, SVGAGI. The CDR3 coding sequence is TGTGCCAGCAGGTCATCTTTCAATGAGCAGTTCTTC. As protein: CASRSSFNEQFF.

J is TRBJ1-4 and V is TRBV7-2, with TRBD1 matching 8 bases. V trimming: 3 bases; J trimming: 7 bases; junction bases outside the gene matches: 10. Germline V gene lookup returns CDR1 SGHTA and CDR2 FQGNSA. The CDR3 is made up of 16 amino acids. CDR3 sequence reads: CASSLLGQAGGEKLFF. The CDR3 DNA reads as TGTGCCAGCAGCTTGTTGGGACAGGCTGGCGGTGAAAAACTGTTTTTT. Based on the CDR3 plus reference TRBV7-2 and TRBJ1-4, the full variable domain is GAGVSQSPSNKVTEKGKDVELRCDPISGHTALYWYRQSLGQGLEFLIYFQGNSAPDKSGLPSDRFSAERTGGSVSTLTIQRTQQEDSAVYLCASSLLGQAGGEKLFFGSGTQLSVL.